The present T cell receptor beta chain was sequenced within a study of shared clonotypes between healthy human individuals. General study points: Sequencing depth was predicted to influence how clonotypes are shared among donors.

This clone was detected ten times or more. The antigen is undetermined. Approximately 95 million PBMCs went into genomic DNA for unsorted samples. Researchers ran the assay at a deep level. The unsorted PBMC sample used ten immunoSEQ deep assay plates. TCRdb keeps only in-frame clones here, not all; method: immunoSEQ multiplex PCR. The sample records around 95,000 clones, roughly half being singletons. The sequence was collected from a woman aged 35 to 49 in good health. Some clones in this sample may be carry-over from other donors' samples. The material sequenced was PBMCs.

CDR3 coding DNA: TGCGCCAGCAGCCCGGGGACAGGGGGCGGCGAGCAGTACTTC. This sequence encodes CASSPGTGGGEQYF. This chain connects TRBV5-1 to TRBJ2-7; 12 bases line up with TRBD1. Germline assignment: CDR1 SGHRS and CDR2 YFSETQ. CDR3 size: 14 residues. With 4 bases clipped from V and 6 bases from J, the junction kept 5 bases outside the gene matches. The full variable domain, its missing parts supplied by reference TRBV5-1 and TRBJ2-7, is KAGVTQTPRYLIKTRGQQVTLSCSPISGHRSVSWYQQTPGQGLQFLFEYFSETQRNKGNFPGRFSGRQFSNSRSEMNVSTLELGDSALYLCASSPGTGGGEQYFGPGTRLTVT.